Below are 28 T cell receptor beta chains sequenced from a single sample in a study of blood T cell repertoires in COVID-19. Repertoires were generated with immunoSEQ multiplex PCR, while TCRdb's copy carries only in-frame clones and drops some. The sample comprises fewer than 150,000 clones, approximately 87% of which are singletons, and 25% to 30% rests with the top ten. The source material was peripheral blood. The receptors were gathered from a woman aged 70-85 years with acute or convalescent COVID-19.

J is TRBJ2-5 and V is TRBV10-3, with 9 bases lining up with TRBD1. Germline loops: CDR1 ENHRY, CDR2 SYGVKD. V was pared by 6 bases and J by 5 bases, with 7 bases of the junction left unmatched. The CDR3 spans 14 residues. In nucleotides, the CDR3 is TGTGCCATCAGCGAACAGGGGGCTGGGGAGACCCAGTACTTC. The encoded protein is CAISEQGAGETQYF.

The chain uses TRBV7-2 and TRBJ1-5, with a tentative D call TRBD1 (6 bases). Trimming cost V 0 bases and J 3 bases, with 9 bases left between them. This CDR3 spans 15 amino acids. The V gene's germline CDR1 is SGHTA and CDR2 FQGNSA. DNA of the CDR3: TGTGCCAGCAGCTTAGCTGGGGGCGACAATCAGCCCCAGCATTTT. Translated, it gives CASSLAGGDNQPQHF.

The chain combines TRBV9 with TRBJ1-1; possibly TRBD1 for D (6 bases). The V end was cut by 0 bases, the J end by 4 bases, with 19 bases between. The CDR3 totals 17 residues. Germline-derived CDR1 and CDR2 are SGDLS and YYNGEE. Written as DNA, the CDR3 is TGTGCCAGCAGCGTAGTTCCAGGGGAGGGGGTGAGCACTGAAGCTTTCTTT. This sequence encodes CASSVVPGEGVSTEAFF.

This rearrangement joins TRBV5-6 to TRBJ2-3, with 9 positions matching TRBD1. CDR3 length: 16 residues. The V segment lost 4 bases and the J segment 5 bases; nucleotides outside the gene matches: 11. The V gene's germline CDR1 is SGHDT and CDR2 YYEEEE. CDR3 region: CASSGEGQGAIDTQYF. Here the CDR3 DNA reads TGTGCCAGCAGCGGAGAGGGACAGGGAGCAATAGATACGCAGTATTTT.

The gene calls are TRBV30 and TRBJ2-3; TRBD2 matches at 7 bases. Trimming took 1 base from V and 5 from J; bases not matched to a gene: 3. The CDR3 runs 13 residues. Germline CDR1 is GTSNPN and CDR2 is SVGIG (reference sequence). The CDR3 reads CAWSGGEGDTQYF. The CDR3 DNA sequence: TGTGCCTGGAGTGGGGGGGAGGGAGATACGCAGTATTTT.

The chain links TRBV4-2 to TRBJ1-1, with 11 bases matching TRBD1. From germline, CDR1 is LGHNA and CDR2 YNFKEQ. The CDR3 is 16 residues long. Losses at the gene ends were 4 bases for V and 3 bases for J; bases not matched to a gene: 7. This chain's CDR3 is CASSLRDRGRDTEAFF. The CDR3 DNA sequence: TGTGCCAGCAGCCTCCGGGACAGGGGGAGGGACACTGAAGCTTTCTTT.

The chain has TRBV6-5 and TRBJ2-7, with 9 bases aligning to TRBD2. Per germline, CDR1 MNHEY and CDR2 SVGAGI. V shed 6 bases and J 2 bases; nucleotides not matched to a gene: 5. The CDR3 consists of 14 residues. The CDR3 loop reads CASRASGETYEQYF. CDR3 bases: TGTGCCAGCAGAGCTAGCGGGGAGACCTACGAGCAGTACTTC.

The chain couples TRBV5-1 to TRBJ2-5; TRBD2 aligns across 9 bases. The CDR3 length is 14 residues. Germline CDR1 reads SGHRS; CDR2 reads YFSETQ. The junction had 5 bases not matched to a gene; V was cut back by 3 bases and J by 5 bases. The CDR3 is CASSSWGTSETQYF. DNA for the CDR3: TGCGCCAGCAGCTCCTGGGGGACTAGCGAGACCCAGTACTTC.

The chain couples TRBV27 to TRBJ1-4; perhaps TRBD1 as D (6 bases). The germline gives CDR1 MNHEY, CDR2 SMNVEV (reference sequence). V was cut by 6 bases and J by 8 bases, with 13 bases left in between. The CDR3 is made up of 13 amino acids. This chain's CDR3 is CASRTLGQEKLFF. The CDR3, as DNA: TGTGCCAGCAGGACTCTCGGACAGGAAAAACTGTTTTTT.

The chain couples TRBV6-4 to TRBJ2-1, with 7 bases aligning to TRBD1. The CDR3 runs to 15 residues. V gave up 4 bases and J gave up 7 bases; unmatched junction bases: 10. Germline V CDR1 and CDR2: MRHNA, SNTAGT. This CDR3 reads CASSAAGTAQNEQFF. The CDR3, as DNA: TGTGCCAGCAGTGCCGCCGGGACAGCCCAAAATGAGCAGTTCTTC.

The rearrangement uses TRBV2 and TRBJ2-1; 7 nucleotides match TRBD2. The V gene's germline CDR1 is SNHLY and CDR2 FYNNEI. V shed 4 bases, J shed 0 bases, and the junction held 9 bases outside the gene matches. The CDR3 spans 17 residues. This CDR3 is CASSGSRSGGSYNEQFF. CDR3 bases: TGTGCCAGCAGTGGTTCTAGGTCGGGGGGCTCCTACAATGAGCAGTTCTTC.

The gene calls are TRBV28 and TRBJ1-5, with a tentative D call TRBD1 (6 bases). V was pared by 5 bases and J by 4 bases, with 18 bases between. CDR1 MDHEN and CDR2 SYDVKM come from the germline V gene. The CDR3 contains 16 residues. Here the CDR3 reads CASSSRTAVFNQPQHF. CDR3 nucleotide sequence: TGTGCCAGCAGTAGTAGGACAGCCGTTTTTAATCAGCCCCAGCATTTT.

This clone has just a few counts. The V and J genes are TRBV27 and TRBJ1-6, with 7 bases matching TRBD1. Germline CDR1 is MNHEY and CDR2 is SMNVEV (reference sequence). The length of the CDR3 is 15 residues. The V segment lost 6 bases and the J segment 4 bases; nucleotides outside the gene matches: 6. CDR3 protein: CASRTGTEYNSPLHF. As DNA, the CDR3 is TGTGCCAGCAGGACCGGGACAGAGTATAATTCACCCCTCCACTTT.

This chain links TRBV7-3 with TRBJ2-5; 11 bases fit TRBD1. This CDR3 is built from 16 residues. With V trimmed by 6 bases and J by 2 bases, 8 bases remained unmatched. CDR1 SGHTA and CDR2 FQGTGA come from the germline V gene. The CDR3 sequence is CASSPGQGGLQETQYF. The CDR3 nucleotides are TGTGCCAGCAGTCCGGGACAGGGGGGATTACAAGAGACCCAGTACTTC. The whole variable domain, filled in from reference TRBV7-3 and TRBJ2-5, reads GAGVSQTPSNKVTEKGKYVELRCDPISGHTALYWYRQSLGQGPEFLIYFQGTGAADDSGLPNDRFFAVRPEGSVSTLKIQRTERGDSAVYLCASSPGQGGLQETQYFGPGTRLLVL.

This chain uses TRBV2 with TRBJ2-2; D is possibly TRBD2 (6 bases). Trimming pared 8 bases from V and 0 bases from J, leaving 10 bases between. Germline-derived CDR1 and CDR2 are SNHLY and FYNNEI. CDR3 length: 14 amino acids. The CDR3, as DNA: TGTGCCAGCTCTCCGGGGGCGAACACCGGGGAGCTGTTTTTT. Protein sequence: CASSPGANTGELFF.

V gene TRBV5-1 combines with J gene TRBJ2-1, with 8 bases identical to TRBD1. V shed 4 bases and J 3 bases; nucleotides not matched to a gene: 6. From germline, CDR1 is SGHRS and CDR2 YFSETQ. This CDR3 contains 15 residues. The CDR3 region has the DNA TGCGCCAGCAGCCAGGACAGGGTCCACTACAATGAGCAGTTCTTC. Translated, it gives CASSQDRVHYNEQFF.

In this sample, this clone turned up a few times. This rearrangement joins TRBV5-5 to TRBJ1-3, with 7 positions matching TRBD1. Germline V lookup: CDR1 SGHKS, CDR2 YYEKEE (reference sequence). With V trimmed by 4 bases and J by 1 base, 8 bases remained unmatched. CDR3 length: 16 amino acids. In nucleotides, the CDR3 is TGTGCCAGCAGCCAAACAACGACAGGGTCTGGAAACACCATATATTTT. Protein sequence: CASSQTTTGSGNTIYF.

This chain connects TRBV6-5 to TRBJ1-5; 7 positions match TRBD1. Germline CDR1 reads MNHEY; CDR2 reads SVGAGI. The CDR3 loop spans 12 amino acids. With 4 bases clipped from V and 12 bases from J, the junction kept 6 bases outside the gene matches. CDR3 protein: CASSSVQGRQHF. The DNA for the CDR3 is TGTGCCAGCAGTTCCGTACAGGGGCGCCAGCATTTT.

This clone is a singleton in its sample. The CDR3 sequence: CASSRTRAGGLRTEAFF. DNA of the CDR3: TGTGCCAGCAGCCGAACGCGGGCAGGGGGCTTGAGGACTGAAGCTTTCTTT. The chain recombines TRBV28 with TRBJ1-1; 8 bases match TRBD1. CDR3 size: 17 residues. CDR1 and CDR2 (germline): MDHEN, SYDVKM. V was clipped by 6 bases and J by 5 bases; unmatched bases: 17.

This chain uses TRBV6-5 with TRBJ1-3, with a tentative D call TRBD1 (6 bases). CDR3 length: 11 residues. Trimming took 7 bases from V and 8 from J, leaving 9 bases between them. Germline loops: CDR1 MNHEY, CDR2 SVGAGI. CDR3 nucleotide sequence: TGTGCCAGCACTACAGGGTACACCATATATTTT. It encodes CASTTGYTIYF.

This clone has only a few counts. The chain combines TRBV27 with TRBJ1-2; 8 nucleotides agree with TRBD1. There are 13 residues in the CDR3. The V and J ends lost 7 bases and 6 bases, in that order; junction bases with no gene match: 7. From germline, CDR1 is MNHEY and CDR2 SMNVEV (reference sequence). The chain's CDR3 is CASTATGADGYTF. The CDR3 DNA reads TGTGCCAGCACTGCGACAGGGGCGGATGGCTACACCTTC.

The chain has TRBV25-1 and TRBJ1-1, with TRBD1 as a possible D gene (6 bases). CDR1 is MGHDK, CDR2 SYGVNS, per germline. CDR3 size: 13 residues. Trimming took 1 base from V and 9 from J, leaving 12 bases between them. CDR3 nucleotides: TGTGCCAGCAGTGAATTCGGCAGGGGTAAAGCTTTCTTT. The encoded protein is CASSEFGRGKAFF.

This chain joins TRBV6-5 and TRBJ1-5, with 7 positions matching TRBD1. The V segment lost 10 bases and the J segment 1 base; nucleotides outside the gene matches: 4. Germline V lookup: CDR1 MNHEY, CDR2 SVGAGI. The CDR3 runs to 13 residues. DNA of the CDR3: TGTGCCATTCAGGGGGGAAGCAATCAGCCCCAGCATTTT. This encodes CAIQGGSNQPQHF.

The CDR3 reads CASARDREFGYGYTF. DNA of the CDR3: TGTGCCAGCGCCCGGGACAGGGAGTTTGGCTATGGCTACACCTTC. The chain combines TRBV2 with TRBJ1-2; 9 bases match TRBD1. The CDR3 is made up of 15 amino acids. Per the germline V gene, CDR1 is SNHLY and CDR2 is FYNNEI. Trimming took 8 bases from V and 4 from J; bases not matched to a gene: 11.

The table lists this clone with a count of one. The chain combines TRBV2 with TRBJ2-2; 7 bases are a match to TRBD1. The CDR3 runs 17 residues. Losses at the gene ends were 2 bases for V and 2 bases for J; bases not matched to a gene: 8. CDR1 is SNHLY, CDR2 FYNNEI, per germline. Here the CDR3 reads CASSELPQGINTGELFF. Written as DNA, the CDR3 is TGTGCCAGCAGTGAATTGCCACAGGGGATAAACACCGGGGAGCTGTTTTTT.

The chain employs TRBV19 and TRBJ1-5; D is ambiguous. V shed 7 bases and J shed 7 bases, with 11 bases lying between them. This CDR3 is 12 amino acids long. From germline, CDR1 is LNHDA and CDR2 SQIVND (reference sequence). The CDR3 region has the DNA TGTGCCAGTAAGAAGGGAGACCAGCCCCAGCATTTT. This encodes CASKKGDQPQHF. The whole variable domain, filled in from reference TRBV19 and TRBJ1-5, reads DGGITQSPKYLFRKEGQNVTLSCEQNLNHDAMYWYRQDPGQGLRLIYYSQIVNDFQKGDIAEGYSVSREKKESFPLTVTSAQKNPTAFYLCASKKGDQPQHFGDGTRLSIL.

Concerning this clone itself: At the DNA level, this CDR3 is encoded by other sequences in the same sample as well. The rearrangement uses TRBV18 and TRBJ2-1, with D perhaps TRBD2 (5 bases). V shed 3 bases and J shed 0 bases, with 9 bases lying between them. CDR1 KGHSH and CDR2 LQKENI come from the germline V gene. The CDR3 runs 15 residues. The CDR3 coding sequence is TGTGCCAGCTCACCTTTTGCGGGCTCCTACAATGAGCAGTTCTTC. Translation gives CASSPFAGSYNEQFF.

This clone was observed once. The V call is TRBV18, the J call TRBJ1-6; TRBD1 matches 8 bases. The CDR3 loop spans 16 amino acids. Germline CDR1 KGHSH, CDR2 LQKENI. The J segment lost 5 bases and the V segment lost 6 bases, leaving 9 bases of the junction unmatched. CDR3 sequence reads: CASSRGQGVDNSPLHF. CDR3 sequence (DNA): TGTGCCAGCTCGCGTGGACAGGGCGTAGATAATTCACCCCTCCACTTT.